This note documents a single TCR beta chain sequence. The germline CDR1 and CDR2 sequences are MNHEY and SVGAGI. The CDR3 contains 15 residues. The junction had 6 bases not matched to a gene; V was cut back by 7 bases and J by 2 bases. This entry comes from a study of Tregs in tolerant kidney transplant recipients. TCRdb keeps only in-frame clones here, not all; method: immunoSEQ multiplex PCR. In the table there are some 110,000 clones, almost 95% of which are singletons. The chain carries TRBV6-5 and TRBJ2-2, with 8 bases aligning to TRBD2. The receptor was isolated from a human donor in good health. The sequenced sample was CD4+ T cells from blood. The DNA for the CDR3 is TGTGCCAGCACCGTAGCGGGGTATAACACCGGGGAGCTGTTTTTT. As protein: CASTVAGYNTGELFF.